The TCR beta chain under discussion was sequenced for a study of blood T cell repertoires in COVID-19. Study-level information: Material from acute and convalescent COVID-19 was sourced from the United States, Italy and Spain. The analysed material was cDNA or gDNA that came from T cells, B-cell-depleted T cells, or PBMCs.

CDR1 and CDR2 from the germline V gene are SNHLY and FYNNEI. Trimming removed 5 bases at V and 3 bases at J, with 7 bases between. CDR3 length: 12 amino acids. How the authors handled the data: Estimation of nucleated cell counts was performed using reference gene primer amplification. Sequencing was performed with immunoSEQ multiplex PCR; in TCRdb, only in-frame clones are kept and a portion is missing. V, J and clone size reflect that table, while D and trimming were determined from the DNA. The repertoire consists of 95,000 to 100,000 clones, with approximately 90% occurring once and the leading ten covering roughly 17%.

The sample taken for sequencing was peripheral blood. This TCR was sampled from a man in his fifties with acute or convalescent COVID-19. The chain couples TRBV2 to TRBJ1-1; no definite D call. The CDR3 sequence is CASSPFDTEAFF. DNA of the CDR3: TGTGCCAGCAGTCCCTTTGACACTGAAGCTTTCTTT.